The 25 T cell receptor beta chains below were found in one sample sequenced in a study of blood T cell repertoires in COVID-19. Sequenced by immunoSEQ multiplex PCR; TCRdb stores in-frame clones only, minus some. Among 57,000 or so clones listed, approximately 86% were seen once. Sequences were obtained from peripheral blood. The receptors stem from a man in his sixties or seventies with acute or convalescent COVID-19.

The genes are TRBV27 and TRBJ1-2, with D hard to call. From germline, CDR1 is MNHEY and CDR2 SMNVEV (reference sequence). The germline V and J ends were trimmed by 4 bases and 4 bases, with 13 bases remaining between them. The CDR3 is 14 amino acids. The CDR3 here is CASSSVRSSYGYTF. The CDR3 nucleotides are TGTGCCAGCAGTTCTGTGCGGTCTAGCTATGGCTACACCTTC.

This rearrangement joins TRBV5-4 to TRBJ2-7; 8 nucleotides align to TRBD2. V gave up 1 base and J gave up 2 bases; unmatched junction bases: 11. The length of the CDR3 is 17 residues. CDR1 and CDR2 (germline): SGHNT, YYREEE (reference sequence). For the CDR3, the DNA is TGTGCCAGCAGCTTGCCCGACAGGTCGGGGGGGACCTACGAGCAGTACTTC. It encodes CASSLPDRSGGTYEQYF.

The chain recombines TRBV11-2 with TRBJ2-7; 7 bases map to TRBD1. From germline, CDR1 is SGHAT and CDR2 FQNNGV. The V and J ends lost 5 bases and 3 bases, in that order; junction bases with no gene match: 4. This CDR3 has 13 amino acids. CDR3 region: CASSRDRNYEQYF. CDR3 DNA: TGTGCCAGCAGCCGGGACAGAAACTACGAGCAGTACTTC.

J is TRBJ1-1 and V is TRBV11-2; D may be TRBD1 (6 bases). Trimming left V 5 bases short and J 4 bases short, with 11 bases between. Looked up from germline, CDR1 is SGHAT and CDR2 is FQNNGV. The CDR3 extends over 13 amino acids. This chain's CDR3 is CASSTGGGTEAFF. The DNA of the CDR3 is TGTGCCAGCAGCACGGGAGGGGGCACTGAAGCTTTCTTT. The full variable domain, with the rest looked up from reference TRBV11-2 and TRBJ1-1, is EAGVAQSPRYKIIEKRQSVAFWCNPISGHATLYWYQQILGQGPKLLIQFQNNGVVDDSQLPKDRFSAERLKGVDSTLKIQPAKLEDSAVYLCASSTGGGTEAFFGQGTRLTVV.

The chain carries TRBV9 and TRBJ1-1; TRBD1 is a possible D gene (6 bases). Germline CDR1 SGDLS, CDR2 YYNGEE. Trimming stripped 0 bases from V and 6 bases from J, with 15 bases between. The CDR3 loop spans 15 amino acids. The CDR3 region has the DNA TGTGCCAGCAGCGTAGCACAGGGCGGGTTCGCTGAAGCTTTCTTT. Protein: CASSVAQGGFAEAFF.

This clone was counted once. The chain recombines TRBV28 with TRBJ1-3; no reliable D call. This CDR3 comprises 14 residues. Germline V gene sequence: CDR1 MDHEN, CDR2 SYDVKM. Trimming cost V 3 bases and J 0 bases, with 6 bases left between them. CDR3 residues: CASSFRGSGNTIYF. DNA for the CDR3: TGTGCCAGCAGTTTCCGGGGCTCTGGAAACACCATATATTTT.

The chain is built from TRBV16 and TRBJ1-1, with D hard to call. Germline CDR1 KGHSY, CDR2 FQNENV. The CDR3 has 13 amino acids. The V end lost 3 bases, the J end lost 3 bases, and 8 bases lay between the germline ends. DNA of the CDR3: TGTGCCAGCAGCCAGCGGAGTTACACTGAAGCTTTCTTT. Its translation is CASSQRSYTEAFF. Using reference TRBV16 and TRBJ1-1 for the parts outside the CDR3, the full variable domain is GEEVAQTPKHLVRGEGQKAKLYCAPIKGHSYVFWYQQVLKNEFKFLISFQNENVFDETGMPKERFSAKCLPNSPCSLEIQATKLEDSAVYFCASSQRSYTEAFFGQGTRLTVV.

Written as DNA, the CDR3 is TGTGCCACCACGGACAGGGTAAACTATGGCTACACCTTC. Translation gives CATTDRVNYGYTF. V gene TRBV10-3 combines with J gene TRBJ1-2, with 8 bases lining up with TRBD1. CDR1 and CDR2 from the germline V gene are ENHRY and SYGVKD. With 10 bases clipped from V and 2 bases from J, the junction kept 6 bases outside the gene matches. CDR3 size: 13 residues.

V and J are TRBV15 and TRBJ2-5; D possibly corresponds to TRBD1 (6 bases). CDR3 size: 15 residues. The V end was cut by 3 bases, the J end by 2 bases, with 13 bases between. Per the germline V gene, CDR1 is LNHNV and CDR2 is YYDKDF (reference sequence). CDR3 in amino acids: CATSSQSGVQETQYF. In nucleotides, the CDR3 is TGTGCCACCAGCAGCCAGTCAGGGGTTCAAGAGACCCAGTACTTC.

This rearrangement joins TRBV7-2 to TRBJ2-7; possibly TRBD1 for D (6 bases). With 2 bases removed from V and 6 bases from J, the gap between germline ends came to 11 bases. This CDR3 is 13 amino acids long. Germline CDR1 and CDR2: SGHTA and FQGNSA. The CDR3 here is CASSLNREGEQYF. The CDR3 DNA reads TGTGCCAGCAGCTTAAACAGGGAAGGCGAGCAGTACTTC.

The CDR3 nucleotides are TGTGCCACCAGTGCCTCGACTAGCGGGGCCACAGATACGCAGTATTTT. Translating gives CATSASTSGATDTQYF. J is TRBJ2-3 and V is TRBV24-1, with 11 nucleotides matching TRBD2. CDR3 size: 16 residues. Trimming at V came to 5 bases and at J to 2 bases, leaving 5 bases not matched to a gene. CDR1 is KGHDR and CDR2 is SFDVKD in the germline V gene.

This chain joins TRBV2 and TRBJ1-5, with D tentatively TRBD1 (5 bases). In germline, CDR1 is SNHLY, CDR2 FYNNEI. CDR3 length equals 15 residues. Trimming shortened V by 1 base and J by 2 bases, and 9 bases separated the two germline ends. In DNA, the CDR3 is TGTGCCAGCAGTGAAGGCTCGGGGGGCAATCAGCCCCAGCATTTT. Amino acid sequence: CASSEGSGGNQPQHF.

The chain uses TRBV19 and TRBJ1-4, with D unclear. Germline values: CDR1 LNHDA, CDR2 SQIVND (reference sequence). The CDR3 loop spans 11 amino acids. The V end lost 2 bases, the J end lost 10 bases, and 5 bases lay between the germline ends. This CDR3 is CASSINGKLFF. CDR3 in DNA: TGTGCCAGTAGTATAAACGGAAAACTGTTTTTT.

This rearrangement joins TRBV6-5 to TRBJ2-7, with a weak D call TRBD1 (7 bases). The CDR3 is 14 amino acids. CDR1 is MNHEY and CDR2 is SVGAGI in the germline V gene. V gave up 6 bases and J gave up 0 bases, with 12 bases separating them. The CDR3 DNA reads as TGTGCCAGCAGCCCCAGGGGGGACTCCTACGAGCAGTACTTC. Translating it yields CASSPRGDSYEQYF.

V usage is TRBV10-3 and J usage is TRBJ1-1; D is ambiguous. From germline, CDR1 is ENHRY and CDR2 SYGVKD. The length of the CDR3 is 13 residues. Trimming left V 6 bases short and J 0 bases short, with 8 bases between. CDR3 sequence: CAIRSGLNTEAFF. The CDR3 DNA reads TGTGCCATCAGGAGCGGCTTGAACACTGAAGCTTTCTTT.

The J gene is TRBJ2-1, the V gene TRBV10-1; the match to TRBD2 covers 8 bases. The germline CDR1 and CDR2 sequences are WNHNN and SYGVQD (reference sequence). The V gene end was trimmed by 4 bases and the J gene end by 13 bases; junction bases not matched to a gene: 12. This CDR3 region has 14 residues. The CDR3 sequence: CASSGGGRGNPQFF. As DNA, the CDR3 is TGCGCCAGCAGTGGCGGGGGGCGCGGGAATCCACAGTTCTTC.

The chain's CDR3 is CASSLGTSGSYNEQFF. In DNA form, the CDR3 reads TGCGCCAGCAGCTTGGGGACTAGCGGTTCCTACAATGAGCAGTTCTTC. The chain combines TRBV5-1 with TRBJ2-1; 10 bases match TRBD2. This CDR3 is 16 amino acids long. V shed 0 bases, J shed 1 base, and the junction held 1 base outside the gene matches. CDR1 is SGHRS and CDR2 is YFSETQ in the germline V gene.

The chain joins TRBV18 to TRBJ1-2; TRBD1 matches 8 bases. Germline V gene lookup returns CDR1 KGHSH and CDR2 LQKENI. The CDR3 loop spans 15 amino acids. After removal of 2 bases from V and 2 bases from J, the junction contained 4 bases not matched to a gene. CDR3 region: CASSPGTGGNYGYTF. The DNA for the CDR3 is TGTGCCAGCTCACCAGGGACAGGAGGAAACTATGGCTACACCTTC.

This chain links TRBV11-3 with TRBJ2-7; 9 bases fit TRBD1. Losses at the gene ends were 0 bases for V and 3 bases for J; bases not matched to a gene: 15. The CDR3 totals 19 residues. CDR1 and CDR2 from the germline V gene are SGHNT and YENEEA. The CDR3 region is CASSLDLRDRVFGCYEQYF. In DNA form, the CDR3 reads TGTGCCAGCAGCTTAGATCTTAGGGACAGGGTGTTCGGATGCTACGAGCAGTACTTC.

In nucleotides, the CDR3 is TGTGCCAGCAGCTTAGGTGTCGCAGCGCGTTCACCCCTCCACTTT. Translating gives CASSLGVAARSPLHF. This chain uses TRBV7-8 with TRBJ1-6; D is unclear. Trimming took off 1 base at V and 9 bases at J, with 13 bases between the two ends. Germline V gene sequence: CDR1 SGHVS, CDR2 FQNEAQ. This CDR3 is 15 amino acids long. Supplemented by reference TRBV7-8 and TRBJ1-6, the full variable domain reads GAGVSQSPRYKVAKRGQDVALRCDPISGHVSLFWYQQALGQGPEFLTYFQNEAQLDKSGLPSDRFFAERPEGSVSTLKIQRTQQEDSAVYLCASSLGVAARSPLHFGNGTRLTVT.

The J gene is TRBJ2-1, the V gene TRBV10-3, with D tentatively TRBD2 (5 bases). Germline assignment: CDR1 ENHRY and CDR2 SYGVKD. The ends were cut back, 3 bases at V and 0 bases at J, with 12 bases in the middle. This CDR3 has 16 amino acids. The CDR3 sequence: CAISDSVGSSYNEQFF. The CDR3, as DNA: TGTGCCATCAGTGACTCGGTGGGGAGCTCCTACAATGAGCAGTTCTTC.

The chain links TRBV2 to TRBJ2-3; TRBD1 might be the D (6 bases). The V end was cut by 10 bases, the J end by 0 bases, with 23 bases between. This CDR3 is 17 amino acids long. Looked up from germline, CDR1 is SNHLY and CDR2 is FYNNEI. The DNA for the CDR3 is TGTGCCACACGACACTCGATGACAGGCCGTAGCACAGATACGCAGTATTTT. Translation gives CATRHSMTGRSTDTQYF.

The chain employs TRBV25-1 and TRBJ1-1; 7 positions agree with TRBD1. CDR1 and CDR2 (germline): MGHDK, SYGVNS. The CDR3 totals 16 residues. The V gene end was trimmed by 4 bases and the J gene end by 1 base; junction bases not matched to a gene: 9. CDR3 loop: CASSGVGTAQNTEAFF. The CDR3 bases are TGTGCCAGCAGTGGGGTCGGGACAGCACAGAACACTGAAGCTTTCTTT.

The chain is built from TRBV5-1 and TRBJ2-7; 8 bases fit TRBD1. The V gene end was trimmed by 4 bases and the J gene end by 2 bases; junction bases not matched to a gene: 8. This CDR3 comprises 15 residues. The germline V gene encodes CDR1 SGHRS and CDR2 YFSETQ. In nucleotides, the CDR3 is TGCGCCAGCAGCGCCGGACAGGGAGGTCCCTACGAGCAGTACTTC. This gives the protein CASSAGQGGPYEQYF.

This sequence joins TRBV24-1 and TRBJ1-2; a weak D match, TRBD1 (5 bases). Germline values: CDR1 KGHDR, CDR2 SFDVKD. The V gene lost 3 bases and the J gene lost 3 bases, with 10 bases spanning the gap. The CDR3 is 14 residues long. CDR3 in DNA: TGTGCCACCAGTGATCCAGGGAGGGACTATGGCTACACCTTC. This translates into CATSDPGRDYGYTF.